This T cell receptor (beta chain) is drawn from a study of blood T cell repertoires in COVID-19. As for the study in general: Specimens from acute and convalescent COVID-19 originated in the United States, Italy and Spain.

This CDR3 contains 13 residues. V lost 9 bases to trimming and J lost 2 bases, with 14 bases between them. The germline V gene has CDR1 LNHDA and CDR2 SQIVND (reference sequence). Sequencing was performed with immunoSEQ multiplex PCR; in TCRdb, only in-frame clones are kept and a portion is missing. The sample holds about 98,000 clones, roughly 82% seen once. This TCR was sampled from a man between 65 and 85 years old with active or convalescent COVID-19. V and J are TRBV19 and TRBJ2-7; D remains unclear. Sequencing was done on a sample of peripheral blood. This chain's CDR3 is CASSPHATYEQYF. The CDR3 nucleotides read TGTGCCAGCAGTCCCCACGCTACCTACGAGCAGTACTTC.